Shown below are 28 T cell receptor beta chains from a single sample sequenced in a study of Ad26.COV2.S vaccination and SARS-CoV-2 variants. The treatment: some 20 received Ad26.COV2.S at low or high dose, single or two shots; about 5 received placebo; per-sample allocation not given. Samples were taken on day 63 after the first vaccine or placebo injection. Using immunoSEQ multiplex PCR, the repertoire was profiled, and TCRdb retains in-frame clones only, with some absent. The sample carries 350,000 to 450,000 clones, 85% recorded once. The sequencing used peripheral blood, collected in a trial of Ad26.COV2.S vaccine versus placebo. The origin of the receptors is a person between 18 and 65 years old who received the Ad26.COV2.S COVID-19 vaccine or a placebo.

The genes are TRBV6-2 or TRBV6-3 and TRBJ2-1; possibly TRBD1 or TRBD2 for D (6 bases each). This CDR3 contains 14 residues. Germline V gene sequence: CDR1 MNHEY, CDR2 SVGEGT. Trimming left V 4 bases short and J 2 bases short, with 9 bases between. The CDR3 protein is CASSWRGTYNEQFF. DNA of the CDR3: TGTGCCAGCAGTTGGAGGGGGACCTACAATGAGCAGTTCTTC.

This rearrangement joins TRBV5-1 to TRBJ2-7, with 9 positions matching TRBD1. The CDR3 consists of 14 residues. Germline CDR1 and CDR2: SGHRS and YFSETQ. V trimming: 7 bases; J trimming: 3 bases; junction bases outside the gene matches: 8. CDR3 DNA sequence: TGCGCCAGCGGCCCGGGACAGGGTTTCTACGAGCAGTACTTC. Protein sequence: CASGPGQGFYEQYF.

This clone has just a few counts. V usage is TRBV3-1 (or the pseudogene TRBV3-2) and J usage is TRBJ1-5, with D hard to call. Trimming shortened V by 1 base and J by 6 bases, and 16 bases separated the two germline ends. The CDR3 contains 16 residues. From germline, CDR1 is LGHDT and CDR2 YNNKEL (reference sequence). For the CDR3, the DNA is TGTGCCAGCAGCCAAGGTATTGCGGTCGGGGTTCAGCCCCAGCATTTT. It codes for CASSQGIAVGVQPQHF.

J is TRBJ1-2 and V is TRBV2; the D gene is possibly TRBD1 (6 bases). The CDR3 has 12 amino acids. Germline CDR1 and CDR2: SNHLY and FYNNEI. V lost 6 bases to trimming and J lost 4 bases, with 9 bases between them. Here the CDR3 reads CASSSDSYGYTF. The CDR3 DNA sequence: TGTGCCAGCAGCTCGGACAGCTATGGCTACACCTTC.

The chain joins TRBV29-1 to TRBJ2-1; either TRBD1 or TRBD2 may fit D (6 bases each). Trimming cost V 3 bases and J 0 bases, with 9 bases left between them. Germline V lookup: CDR1 SQVTM, CDR2 ANQGSEA. CDR3 length equals 14 residues. This chain's CDR3 is CSVDGGLSYNEQFF. CDR3 coding DNA: TGCAGCGTTGACGGGGGCCTCTCCTACAATGAGCAGTTCTTC.

V usage is TRBV12-1 and J usage is TRBJ2-7; no check of the table's D call, TRBD2, against the DNA was made. TRBV12-1 is a recognized pseudogene. This CDR3 contains 17 residues. CDR3 amino acids: CASSFTPEGGTYYEQYF. The CDR3 DNA sequence: TGTGCCAGCAGCTTTACCCCTGAGGGGGGGACCTACTACGAGCAGTACTTC.

This rearrangement joins TRBV7-6 to TRBJ2-7; D might be TRBD2 (6 bases). Germline CDR1 and CDR2: SGHVS and FNYEAQ. V was shortened by 5 bases and J by 3 bases, with 20 bases between the two germline ends. This CDR3 contains 16 residues. Here the CDR3 DNA reads TGTGCCAGCAGCCGCGGGACGAATGCTGACTTCTACGAGCAGTACTTC. Its protein product is CASSRGTNADFYEQYF.

The J gene is TRBJ2-5, the V gene TRBV24-1, with 8 bases aligning to TRBD2. The V gene end was trimmed by 4 bases and the J gene end by 4 bases; junction bases not matched to a gene: 10. The CDR3 loop spans 16 amino acids. Germline V gene sequence: CDR1 KGHDR, CDR2 SFDVKD. In nucleotides, the CDR3 is TGTGCCACCAGTGACCCAACCTGGGCGGGAGGAGAGACCCAGTACTTC. It translates to CATSDPTWAGGETQYF.

The sample holds a few counts of this clone. DNA of the CDR3: TGTGCCAGCAGTTACTCGAACACTGAAGCTTTCTTT. Protein: CASSYSNTEAFF. The chain joins TRBV6-2 or TRBV6-3 to TRBJ1-1; no clear D gene. The CDR3 runs 12 residues. Trimming left V 0 bases short and J 1 base short, with 0 bases between. Per the germline V gene, CDR1 is MNHEY and CDR2 is SVGEGT.

This chain uses TRBV10-3 with TRBJ2-3; TRBD1 matches 8 bases. V was pared by 4 bases and J by 4 bases, with 7 bases of the junction left unmatched. CDR3 length: 15 amino acids. Germline V gene data show CDR1 as ENHRY and CDR2 as SYGVKD. This chain's CDR3 is CAISVWTGTSDTQYF. The DNA of the CDR3 is TGTGCCATCAGTGTTTGGACAGGGACATCAGATACGCAGTATTTT.

This clone was seen once. The chain employs TRBV10-2 and TRBJ2-7, with a possible D match to TRBD2 (6 bases). The V end lost 1 base, the J end lost 5 bases, and 9 bases lay between the germline ends. In germline, CDR1 is WSHSY, CDR2 SAAADI. CDR3 size: 13 residues. CDR3 region: CASSELRGDEQYF. CDR3 nucleotide sequence: TGCGCCAGCAGTGAGTTGCGCGGGGACGAGCAGTACTTC.

The rearrangement uses TRBV6-5 and TRBJ2-1; TRBD2 matches at 8 bases. Germline CDR1 is MNHEY and CDR2 is SVGAGI. The V and J ends lost 8 bases and 1 base, in that order; junction bases with no gene match: 7. The CDR3 runs 15 residues. The CDR3: CASRRREGSYNEQFF. The CDR3 coding sequence is TGTGCCAGCCGACGTCGGGAGGGATCCTACAATGAGCAGTTCTTC.

The chain combines TRBV9 with TRBJ2-2; 9 nucleotides agree with TRBD2. CDR1 SGDLS and CDR2 YYNGEE come from the germline V gene. Trimming cost V 4 bases and J 6 bases; bases outside gene matches: 7. CDR3 length: 15 residues. This CDR3 is CASSRREGPSGELFF. The CDR3, as DNA: TGTGCCAGCAGCAGGCGGGAGGGCCCGTCCGGGGAGCTGTTTTTT.

CDR3 residues: CASSSPPGQGYYGYTF. The CDR3 DNA follows: TGTGCCAGCAGCTCACCCCCGGGACAGGGGTACTATGGCTACACCTTC. V is TRBV7-2 and J is TRBJ1-2; 10 bases fit TRBD1. CDR3 length: 16 amino acids. V shed 4 bases and J 3 bases; nucleotides not matched to a gene: 8. Germline CDR1 SGHTA, CDR2 FQGNSA.

The CDR3 DNA follows: TGTGCCAGCAGTCCCGACAGGGTTCGGCCCCAGCATTTT. Translated, it gives CASSPDRVRPQHF. The chain joins TRBV28 to TRBJ1-5; 7 bases line up with TRBD1. Trimming took 5 bases from V and 9 from J; bases not matched to a gene: 7. The CDR3 spans 13 residues. Germline V gene sequence: CDR1 MDHEN, CDR2 SYDVKM.

The chain carries TRBV7-2 and TRBJ1-5; 9 bases are shared with TRBD1. V lost 2 bases and J lost 6; bases outside the gene matches: 8. This CDR3 spans 16 amino acids. Germline loops: CDR1 SGHTA, CDR2 FQGNSA. For the CDR3, the DNA is TGTGCCAGCAGCTTACGGGTTGGGACAGGGAGTCAGCCCCAGCATTTT. Residues: CASSLRVGTGSQPQHF.

The V gene is TRBV7-9, the J gene TRBJ1-2; 7 bases are a match to TRBD1. Trimming cost V 0 bases and J 4 bases; bases outside gene matches: 8. The CDR3 has 16 amino acids. Germline CDR1 reads SEHNR; CDR2 reads FQNEAQ (reference sequence). Here the CDR3 reads CASSLAVGGTAYGYTF. The CDR3 DNA reads as TGTGCCAGCAGCTTAGCTGTGGGCGGGACAGCCTATGGCTACACCTTC.

The chain uses TRBV12-5 and TRBJ2-7; 10 bases map to TRBD1. This CDR3 is built from 18 residues. The germline V gene encodes CDR1 LGHNT and CDR2 FRNRAP. The V and J ends lost 1 base and 0 bases, in that order; junction bases with no gene match: 9. CDR3 coding DNA: TGTGCTAGTGGTTTGGAGACAGGGGGCCCTCGGAGCTCCTACGAGCAGTACTTC. It is translated as CASGLETGGPRSSYEQYF.

In its sample, this clone was seen once. The genes are TRBV7-9 and TRBJ2-3, with D perhaps assigned TRBD1 or TRBD2 (5 bases each). The CDR3 contains 15 residues. Trimming left V 1 base short and J 9 bases short, with 17 bases between. The germline gives CDR1 SEHNR, CDR2 FQNEAQ (reference sequence). This chain's CDR3 is CASSLVGIEGPTQYF. The CDR3 DNA sequence: TGTGCCAGCAGCTTAGTGGGTATCGAGGGGCCAACGCAGTATTTT.

This clone is medium-sized by share. The gene calls are TRBV2 and TRBJ2-3, with a weak D call TRBD2 (6 bases). CDR3 length: 14 amino acids. V was trimmed by 4 bases and J by 6 bases, leaving 14 bases between them. Germline values: CDR1 SNHLY, CDR2 FYNNEI. This CDR3 reads CASSARDLVDTQYF. The CDR3 bases are TGTGCCAGCAGTGCCCGGGACTTAGTGGATACGCAGTATTTT.

V usage is TRBV23-1 and J usage is TRBJ1-2; perhaps TRBD1 as D (5 bases). TRBV23-1 is an ORF; its function is uncertain. This CDR3 is built from 13 residues. V dropped 2 bases and J dropped 7 bases, with 11 bases sitting between them. CDR3 amino acids: CASSQRGICGYTF. The CDR3 DNA reads TGCGCCAGCAGTCAACGGGGGATTTGTGGCTACACCTTC.

The genes are TRBV6-6 and TRBJ2-3, with D maybe TRBD1 (6 bases). Germline CDR1 is MNHNY and CDR2 is SVGAGI (reference sequence). The CDR3 is 16 amino acids. V dropped 5 bases and J dropped 2 bases, with 17 bases sitting between them. In DNA form, the CDR3 reads TGTGCCAGCAGTCGAACACCGGGACACCACACAGATACGCAGTATTTT. Its translation is CASSRTPGHHTDTQYF.

The V gene is TRBV4-1, the J gene TRBJ2-1; D might be TRBD2 (6 bases). The germline V gene encodes CDR1 MGHRA and CDR2 YSYEKL. V was pared by 6 bases and J by 13 bases, with 28 bases between. This CDR3 is 16 amino acids long. CDR3: CASRLRNSGPTELQFF. In DNA form, the CDR3 reads TGCGCCAGCAGGCTACGCAATAGCGGTCCGACGGAGTTACAGTTCTTC.

The chain combines TRBV5-1 with TRBJ1-2, with 7 bases aligning to TRBD1. Germline V gene lookup returns CDR1 SGHRS and CDR2 YFSETQ. With V trimmed by 3 bases and J by 5 bases, 4 bases remained unmatched. The CDR3 is made up of 13 amino acids. The CDR3 region is CASSSQGEYGYTF. The DNA for the CDR3 is TGCGCCAGCAGCTCTCAGGGGGAGTATGGCTACACCTTC.

This chain joins TRBV2 and TRBJ2-7, with D unresolved. Between the trimmed V and J ends, which lost 4 bases and 3 bases, there was a span of 7 bases. This CDR3 spans 12 amino acids. Germline V gene sequence: CDR1 SNHLY, CDR2 FYNNEI. CDR3 bases: TGTGCCAGCAGTGCAGCAGGCTACGAGCAGTACTTC. Translated, it gives CASSAAGYEQYF.

V is TRBV7-9 and J is TRBJ1-1, with 8 nucleotides matching TRBD1. The V segment lost 5 bases and the J segment 5 bases; nucleotides outside the gene matches: 7. The germline CDR1 and CDR2 sequences are SEHNR and FQNEAQ (reference sequence). The CDR3 is 14 residues long. CDR3 coding DNA: TGTGCCAGCAGCCCCAGACAGGGGCGGACTGAAGCTTTCTTT. Protein: CASSPRQGRTEAFF.

This clone was recorded only once. This chain joins TRBV12-3 or TRBV12-4 and TRBJ1-2; D ambiguous. V lost 6 bases and J 8 bases, leaving 16 bases between the germline ends. CDR3 length: 13 amino acids. CDR3 protein: CASSPGVGVGYTF. In nucleotides, the CDR3 is TGTGCCAGCAGCCCGGGAGTGGGCGTGGGCTACACCTTC.

The chain combines TRBV7-8 with TRBJ1-3; TRBD1 aligns across 9 bases. Germline CDR1 and CDR2: SGHVS and FQNEAQ. Germline trimming cut 5 bases from V and 4 bases from J; bases unmatched to any gene: 3. The CDR3 totals 14 residues. The CDR3: CASSRGTGGNTIYF. The CDR3 DNA reads as TGTGCCAGCAGCCGAGGGACAGGGGGAAACACCATATATTTT.